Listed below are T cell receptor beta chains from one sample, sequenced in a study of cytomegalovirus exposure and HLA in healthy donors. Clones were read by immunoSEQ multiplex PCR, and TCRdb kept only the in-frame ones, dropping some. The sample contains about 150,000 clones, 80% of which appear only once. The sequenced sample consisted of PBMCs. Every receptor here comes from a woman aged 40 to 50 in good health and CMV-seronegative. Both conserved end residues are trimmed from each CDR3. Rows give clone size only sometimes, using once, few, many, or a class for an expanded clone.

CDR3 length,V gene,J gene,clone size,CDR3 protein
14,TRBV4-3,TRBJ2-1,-,ASSHNSGGAYNEQF
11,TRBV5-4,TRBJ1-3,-,ASSDGRGNTIY
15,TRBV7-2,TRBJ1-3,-,ASSLTHGQGDRNTIY
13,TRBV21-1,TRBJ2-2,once,ASSKLQGLTGELF
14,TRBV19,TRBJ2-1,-,ASSIDPDKPYNEQF
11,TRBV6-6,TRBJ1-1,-,ASRAGVVTEAF
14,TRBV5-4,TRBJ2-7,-,ASRSNPQAGDGEQY
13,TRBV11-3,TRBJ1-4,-,ASSSGQPTNEKLF
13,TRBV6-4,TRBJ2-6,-,ASSEGGSGANVLT
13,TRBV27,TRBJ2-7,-,ASSLVLAAPYEQY
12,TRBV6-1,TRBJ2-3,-,ASSVGQFTDTQY
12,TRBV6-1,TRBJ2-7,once,ASSPSGAYYEQY
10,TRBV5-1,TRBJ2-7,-,ASSLSGDEQY
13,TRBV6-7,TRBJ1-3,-,ASSSGTGVGNTIY
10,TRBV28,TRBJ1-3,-,ASSHTPDLIY
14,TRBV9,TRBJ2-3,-,ASSVVPGEKTDTQY
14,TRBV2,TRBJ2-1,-,ASNRSPGQGVHEQF
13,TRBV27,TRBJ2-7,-,ASSFLAGGIYEQY
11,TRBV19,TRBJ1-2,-,ASDPGLHYGYT
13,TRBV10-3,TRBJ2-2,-,AISVAGGHTGGLF
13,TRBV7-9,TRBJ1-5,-,ASSSDRVGNQPQH
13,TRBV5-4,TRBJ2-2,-,ASSHRGGNTGELF
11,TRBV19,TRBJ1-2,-,ASSMDRYYGYT
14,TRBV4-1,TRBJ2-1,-,ASSQDRGLAVPEQF
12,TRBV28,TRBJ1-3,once,ASSFGGTSPTIY
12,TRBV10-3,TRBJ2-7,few,AIRSGTGGDEQY
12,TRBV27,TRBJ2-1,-,ASSLASQWAEQF
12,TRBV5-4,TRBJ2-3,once,ASSLGQGKDTQY
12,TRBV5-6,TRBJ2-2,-,ASSLVPFPGELF
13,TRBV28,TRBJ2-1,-,ASSPGLAGGNEQF
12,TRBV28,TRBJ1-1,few,ASSSDRVIAEAF
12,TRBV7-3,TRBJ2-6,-,ASSFQSGANVLT
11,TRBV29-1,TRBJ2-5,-,SVDRSHQETQY
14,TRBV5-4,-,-,ASSLGPNRVLGEQY
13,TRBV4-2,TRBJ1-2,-,ASSQAGQGLYGYT
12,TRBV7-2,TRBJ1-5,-,ASSLRQTNQPQH
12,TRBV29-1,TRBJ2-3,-,SARRGTGTDTQY
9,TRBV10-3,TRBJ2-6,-,AISGVGPPA
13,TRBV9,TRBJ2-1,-,ASSVAGNSYNEQF
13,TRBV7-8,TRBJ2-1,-,ASSQELPSGDLQF
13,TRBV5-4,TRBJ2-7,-,ASSLAAGGRYEQY
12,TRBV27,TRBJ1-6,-,ASSFGQGRSPLH
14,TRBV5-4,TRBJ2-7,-,ASSLAGAGGPNEQY
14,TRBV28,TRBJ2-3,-,ASSLVNSGGPDTQY
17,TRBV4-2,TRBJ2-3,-,ASSQDPTASGGPTDTQY
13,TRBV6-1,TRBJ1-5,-,ASSTGGQGVGNQH
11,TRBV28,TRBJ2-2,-,ASRSQGNGELF
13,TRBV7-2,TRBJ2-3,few,ASSLLAGGADTQY
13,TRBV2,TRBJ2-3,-,ASGWTRGGTDTQY
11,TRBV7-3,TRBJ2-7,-,ASSFGLAGEQY
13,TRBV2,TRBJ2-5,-,ASSVTSGSGETQY